The clone carrying this T cell receptor beta chain showed up many times. Each CDR3 protein is one row after TCRdb ran MiXCR on the RT-PCR reads. This table has 160,000 or so distinct CDR3 sequences, 24% appearing once. The sample comes from a study of patients and donors after allogeneic stem cell transplantation. This CDR3 comprises 16 residues. Trimming cost V 1 base and J 3 bases, with 13 bases left between them. Germline values: CDR1 MGHRA, CDR2 YSYEKL. The sample comprised blood, either unsorted or a sorted T cell fraction (not recorded which). The sequence was collected from a human donor who was either an allogeneic HSCT recipient or a stem cell or donor lymphocyte infusion donor (not recorded which). It is not recorded whose cells these are; they may come from a transplant donor. The chain carries TRBV4-1 and TRBJ1-5; D is possibly TRBD1 (6 bases). In nucleotides, the CDR3 is TGCGCCAGCAGCCAAGGGGGCCTGGGGGCCAATCAGCCCCAGCATTTT. Its translation is CASSQGGLGANQPQHF.